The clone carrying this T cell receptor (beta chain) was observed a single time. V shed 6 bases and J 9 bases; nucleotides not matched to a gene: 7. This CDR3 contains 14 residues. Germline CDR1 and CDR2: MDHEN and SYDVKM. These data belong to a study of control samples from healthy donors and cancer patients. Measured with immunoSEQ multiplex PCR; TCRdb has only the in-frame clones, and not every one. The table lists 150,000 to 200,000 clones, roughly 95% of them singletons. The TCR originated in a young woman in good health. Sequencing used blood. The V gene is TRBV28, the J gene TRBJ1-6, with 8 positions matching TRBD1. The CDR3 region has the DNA TGTGCCAGCAGCTTGACAGGGGACGGTTCACCCCTCCACTTT. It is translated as CASSLTGDGSPLHF.